Here is one T cell receptor beta chain with its context. The source of the sample is a study of blood T cell repertoires in COVID-19. Deletions cut 0 bases from V and 2 bases from J, with 15 bases between. Germline CDR1 and CDR2: SGHRS and YFSETQ. This CDR3 has 16 amino acids. Participant age was roughly 18 to 100 years, and participants resided in about two dozen US areas. Sequencing was performed with immunoSEQ multiplex PCR; in TCRdb, only in-frame clones are kept and a portion is missing. The data contain approximately 300,000 clones, 85% of them singletons. Material: PBMCs or T cells enriched from blood (not recorded which). This TCR was sampled from a woman aged 25-40 years who had been exposed to COVID-19. The chain combines TRBV5-1 with TRBJ2-7; tentatively, D is TRBD2 (6 bases). The CDR3 here is CASSLGRGSETYEQYF. DNA for the CDR3: TGCGCCAGCAGCTTGGGGAGGGGTAGCGAGACCTACGAGCAGTACTTC.